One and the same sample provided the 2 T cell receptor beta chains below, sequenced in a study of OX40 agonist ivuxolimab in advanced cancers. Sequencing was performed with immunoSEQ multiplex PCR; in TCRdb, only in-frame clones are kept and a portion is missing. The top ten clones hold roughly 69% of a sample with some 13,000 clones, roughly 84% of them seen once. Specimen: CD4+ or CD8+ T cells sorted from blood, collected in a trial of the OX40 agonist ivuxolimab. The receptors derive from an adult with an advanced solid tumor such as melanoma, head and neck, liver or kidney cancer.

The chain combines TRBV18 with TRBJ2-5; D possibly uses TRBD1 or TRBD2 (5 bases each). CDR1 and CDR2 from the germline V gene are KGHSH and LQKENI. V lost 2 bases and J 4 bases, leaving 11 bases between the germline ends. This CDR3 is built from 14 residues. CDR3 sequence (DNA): TGTGCCAGCTCACCAGAGGGGCTGCGAGAGACCCAGTACTTC. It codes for CASSPEGLRETQYF.

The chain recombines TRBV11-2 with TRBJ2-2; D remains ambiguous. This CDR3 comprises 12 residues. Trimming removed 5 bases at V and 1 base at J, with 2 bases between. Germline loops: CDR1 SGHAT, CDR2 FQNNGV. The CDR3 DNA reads TGTGCCAGCAGCCGGAACACCGGGGAGCTGTTTTTT. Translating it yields CASSRNTGELFF. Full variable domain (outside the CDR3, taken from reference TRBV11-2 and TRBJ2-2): EAGVAQSPRYKIIEKRQSVAFWCNPISGHATLYWYQQILGQGPKLLIQFQNNGVVDDSQLPKDRFSAERLKGVDSTLKIQPAKLEDSAVYLCASSRNTGELFFGEGSRLTVL.